This entry concerns a single T cell receptor beta chain. The target antigen is unknown. The PCR used 60 Vbeta and 13 Jbeta primers. The assay was immunoSEQ multiplex PCR, and TCRdb's table has in-frame clones only and misses some. The sample has tens of thousands of clones; around 80% are singletons. The germline CDR1 and CDR2 sequences are SGHNT and YYREEE (reference sequence). Trimming took 8 bases from V and 1 from J, leaving 12 bases between them. This CDR3 has 13 amino acids. This sample was included in a study of cytomegalovirus exposure and HLA in healthy donors. Findings and limits, study-wide: The study labeled 180 or so TCR beta chains cytomegalovirus-associated. Relative to equally common others, HLA-associated TCR beta chains showed greater clonal expansion in a later analysis. Using a false discovery rate of 0.05, a later analysis showed that approximately 16,000 TCR beta sequences were associated with HLA alleles. Later analysis demonstrated an association between a missense DCLRE1C variant and TCR beta V- and J-gene trimming.

The source of this sequence is a male donor in good health and CMV-seronegative. The sequencing sample was made of PBMCs. V and J are TRBV5-4 and TRBJ1-1; D possibly corresponds to TRBD1 (6 bases). The CDR3 loop is CASRGGPNTEAFF. CDR3 sequence (DNA): TGTGCCAGTCGGGGGGGCCCGAACACTGAAGCTTTCTTT.